The clone carrying this T cell receptor (beta chain) was seen a few times. Its antigen is not known. These data are taken from a study of cytomegalovirus exposure and HLA in healthy donors. This CDR3 is 14 amino acids long. Germline CDR1 SGHAT, CDR2 FQDESV (reference sequence). The ends were cut back, 5 bases at V and 9 bases at J, with 16 bases in the middle. Some clones are missing from TCRdb's copy, which holds only in-frame ones; the method was immunoSEQ multiplex PCR. The data show about 98,000 clones, roughly 87% seen once. Broader study findings: Cytomegalovirus association was listed for about 160 TCR beta chains.

J is TRBJ1-4 and V is TRBV11-1; possibly TRBD1 for D (6 bases). The sample was PBMCs. The clonotype comes from a man in his late teens or twenties in good health and CMV-seropositive. The chain's CDR3 is CASSSSGTTKKLFF. The DNA of the CDR3 is TGTGCCAGCAGCAGCTCCGGGACAACCAAAAAACTGTTTTTT.